This entry is about one TCR beta chain. This specimen belongs to a study of blood T cell repertoires in COVID-19. As for the study in general: Nucleic acid was either cDNA or gDNA, and it came from T cells, B-cell-depleted T cells, or PBMCs.

Only in-frame clones appear in the TCRdb table, and some are missing; sequencing was by immunoSEQ multiplex PCR. The table lists about 190,000 clones, around nine tenths of them singletons. Looked up from germline, CDR1 is SGHRS and CDR2 is YFSETQ. After removal of 4 bases from V and 9 bases from J, the junction contained 5 bases not matched to a gene. The CDR3 runs 13 residues. The receptor's source is a woman between 40 and 55 years old who had recovered from COVID-19. The V call is TRBV5-1, the J call TRBJ2-7, with 12 bases aligning to TRBD1. Input material: peripheral blood. The CDR3 sequence: CASSPGTGGLQYF. CDR3 sequence (DNA): TGCGCCAGCAGCCCCGGGACAGGGGGCCTGCAGTACTTC.